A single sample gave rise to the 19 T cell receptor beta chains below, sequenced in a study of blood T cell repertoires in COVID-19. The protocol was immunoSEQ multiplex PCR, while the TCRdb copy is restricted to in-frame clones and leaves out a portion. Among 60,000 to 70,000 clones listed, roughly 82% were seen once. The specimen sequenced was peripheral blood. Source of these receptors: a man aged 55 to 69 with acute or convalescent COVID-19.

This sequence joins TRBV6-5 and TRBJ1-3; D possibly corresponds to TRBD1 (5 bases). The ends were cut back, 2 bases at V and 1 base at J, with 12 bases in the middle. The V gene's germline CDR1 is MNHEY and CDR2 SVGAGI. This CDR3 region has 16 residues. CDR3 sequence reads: CASSYTATASGNTIYF. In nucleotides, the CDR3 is TGTGCCAGCAGTTACACGGCGACAGCGTCTGGAAACACCATATATTTT.

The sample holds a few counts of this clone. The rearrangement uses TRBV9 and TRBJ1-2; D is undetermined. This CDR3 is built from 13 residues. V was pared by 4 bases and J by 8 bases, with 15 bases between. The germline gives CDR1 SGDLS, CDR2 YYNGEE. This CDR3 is CASSQRDLRGYTF. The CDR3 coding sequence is TGTGCCAGCAGCCAGAGAGACTTGAGAGGCTACACCTTC.

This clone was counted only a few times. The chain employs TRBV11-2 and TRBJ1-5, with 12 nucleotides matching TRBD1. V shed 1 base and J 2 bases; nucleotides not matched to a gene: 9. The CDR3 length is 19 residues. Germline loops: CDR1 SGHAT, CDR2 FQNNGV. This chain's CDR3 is CASSLGAGTGGSGNQPQHF. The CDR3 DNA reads TGTGCCAGCAGCTTAGGAGCCGGGACAGGGGGCAGCGGCAATCAGCCCCAGCATTTT.

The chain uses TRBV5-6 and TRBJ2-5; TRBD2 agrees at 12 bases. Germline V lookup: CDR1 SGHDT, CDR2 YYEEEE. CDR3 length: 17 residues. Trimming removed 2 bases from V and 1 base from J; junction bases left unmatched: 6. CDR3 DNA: TGTGCCAGCAGCTTCTGGGCTAGCGGGGGGGTCCAAGAGACCCAGTACTTC. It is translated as CASSFWASGGVQETQYF.

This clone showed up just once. CDR3 DNA: TGTGCCAGCAGCGTTACAGGGGTTCGGGGATCACCCCTCCACTTT. It codes for CASSVTGVRGSPLHF. V usage is TRBV5-4 and J usage is TRBJ1-6, with 7 bases fitting TRBD1. The germline CDR1 and CDR2 sequences are SGHNT and YYREEE (reference sequence). J gave up 10 bases and V 4 bases, and 11 bases lay outside the gene matches. This CDR3 has 15 amino acids.

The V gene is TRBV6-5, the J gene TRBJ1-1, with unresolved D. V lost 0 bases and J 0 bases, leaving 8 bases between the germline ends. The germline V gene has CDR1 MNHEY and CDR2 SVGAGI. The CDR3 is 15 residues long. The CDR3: CASSYSAVLNTEAFF. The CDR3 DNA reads TGTGCCAGCAGTTACTCGGCCGTATTGAACACTGAAGCTTTCTTT.

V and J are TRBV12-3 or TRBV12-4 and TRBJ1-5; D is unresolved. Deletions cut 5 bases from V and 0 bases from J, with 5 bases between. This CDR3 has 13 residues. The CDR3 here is CASSDYSNQPQHF. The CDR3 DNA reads TGTGCCAGCAGTGACTATAGCAATCAGCCCCAGCATTTT.

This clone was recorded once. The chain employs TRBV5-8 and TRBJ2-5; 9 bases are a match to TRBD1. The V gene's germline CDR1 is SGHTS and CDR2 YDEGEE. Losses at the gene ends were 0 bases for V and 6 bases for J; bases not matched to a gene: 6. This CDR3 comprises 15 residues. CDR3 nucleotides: TGTGCCAGCAGCTTGGCCGGACAGGGGATGCAGACCCAGTACTTC. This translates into CASSLAGQGMQTQYF.

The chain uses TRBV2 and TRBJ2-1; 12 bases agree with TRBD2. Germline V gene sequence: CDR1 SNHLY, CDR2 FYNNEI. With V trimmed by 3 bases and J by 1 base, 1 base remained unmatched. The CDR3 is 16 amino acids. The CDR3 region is CASSDGLAGSYNEQFF. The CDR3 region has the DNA TGTGCCAGCAGTGATGGACTAGCGGGGTCCTACAATGAGCAGTTCTTC.

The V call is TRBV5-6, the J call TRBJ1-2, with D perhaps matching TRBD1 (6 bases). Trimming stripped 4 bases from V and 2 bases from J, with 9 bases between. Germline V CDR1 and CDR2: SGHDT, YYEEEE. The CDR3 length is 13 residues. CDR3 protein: CASSVDRNYGYTF. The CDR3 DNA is TGTGCCAGCAGCGTCGACAGGAACTATGGCTACACCTTC.

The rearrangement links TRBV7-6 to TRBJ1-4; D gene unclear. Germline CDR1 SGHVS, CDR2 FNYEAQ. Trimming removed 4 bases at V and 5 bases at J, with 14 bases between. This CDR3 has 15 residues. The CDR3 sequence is CASSSQGERNEKLFF. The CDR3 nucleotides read TGTGCCAGCAGCTCCCAAGGAGAGAGGAATGAAAAACTGTTTTTT.

The CDR3 here is CASSPPGTGDNTGELFF. DNA for the CDR3: TGTGCCAGCTCACCACCGGGGACAGGGGATAACACCGGGGAGCTGTTTTTT. The chain employs TRBV18 and TRBJ2-2; 10 bases match TRBD1. Germline V lookup: CDR1 KGHSH, CDR2 LQKENI. This CDR3 has 17 residues. The V gene end was trimmed by 0 bases and the J gene end by 2 bases; junction bases not matched to a gene: 3.

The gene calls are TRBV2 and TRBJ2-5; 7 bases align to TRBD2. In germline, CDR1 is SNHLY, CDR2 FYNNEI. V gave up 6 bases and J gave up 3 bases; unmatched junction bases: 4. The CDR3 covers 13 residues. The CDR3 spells CASSIGGKETQYF. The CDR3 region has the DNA TGTGCCAGCAGCATCGGGGGGAAAGAGACCCAGTACTTC. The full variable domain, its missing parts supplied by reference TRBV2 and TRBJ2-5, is EPEVTQTPSHQVTQMGQEVILRCVPISNHLYFYWYRQILGQKVEFLVSFYNNEISEKSEIFDDQFSVERPDGSNFTLKIRSTKLEDSAMYFCASSIGGKETQYFGPGTRLLVL.

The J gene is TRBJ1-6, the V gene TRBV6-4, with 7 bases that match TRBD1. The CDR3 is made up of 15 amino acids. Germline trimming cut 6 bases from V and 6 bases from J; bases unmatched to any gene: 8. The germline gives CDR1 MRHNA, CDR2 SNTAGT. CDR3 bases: TGTGCCAGCAGGGGGGACAGTAACCCTAATTCACCCCTCCACTTT. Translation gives CASRGDSNPNSPLHF.

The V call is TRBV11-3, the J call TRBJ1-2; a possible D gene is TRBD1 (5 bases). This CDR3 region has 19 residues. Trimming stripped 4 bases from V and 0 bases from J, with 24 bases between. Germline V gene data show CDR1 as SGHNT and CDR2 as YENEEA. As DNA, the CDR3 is TGTGCCAGCAGCTCCTGGGGGAGGAACCCGACCTCTTCTAACTATGGCTACACCTTC. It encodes CASSSWGRNPTSSNYGYTF.

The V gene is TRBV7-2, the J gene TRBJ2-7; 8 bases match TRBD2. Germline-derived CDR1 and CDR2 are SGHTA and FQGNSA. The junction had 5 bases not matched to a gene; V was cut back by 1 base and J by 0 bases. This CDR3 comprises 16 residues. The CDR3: CASSLGLARSSYEQYF. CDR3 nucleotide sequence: TGTGCCAGCAGCTTAGGACTAGCGAGGAGCTCCTACGAGCAGTACTTC. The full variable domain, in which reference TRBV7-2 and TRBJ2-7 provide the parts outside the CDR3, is GAGVSQSPSNKVTEKGKDVELRCDPISGHTALYWYRQSLGQGLEFLIYFQGNSAPDKSGLPSDRFSAERTGGSVSTLTIQRTQQEDSAVYLCASSLGLARSSYEQYFGPGTRLTVT.

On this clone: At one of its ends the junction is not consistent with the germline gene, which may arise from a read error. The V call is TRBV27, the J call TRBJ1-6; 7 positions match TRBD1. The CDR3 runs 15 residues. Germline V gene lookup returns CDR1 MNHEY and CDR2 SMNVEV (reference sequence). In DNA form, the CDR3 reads TGTGCCAGCAGCTTATCATGGGACAGAAATTCACCCCTCCACTTT. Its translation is CASSLSWDRNSPLHF.

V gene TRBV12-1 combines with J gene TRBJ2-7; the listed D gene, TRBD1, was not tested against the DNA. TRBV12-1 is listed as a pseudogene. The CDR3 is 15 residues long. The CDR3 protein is CASSLLRDRDHEQYV. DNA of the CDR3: TGTGCCAGCAGCTTACTCCGGGACAGGGACCACGAGCAGTACGTC.

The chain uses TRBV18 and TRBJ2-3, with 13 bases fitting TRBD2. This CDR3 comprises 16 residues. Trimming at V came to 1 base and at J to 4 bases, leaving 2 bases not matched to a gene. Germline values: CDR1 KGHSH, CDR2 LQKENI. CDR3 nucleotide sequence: TGTGCCAGCTCACCACAAACTAGCGGGGGGGCAGATACGCAGTATTTT. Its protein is CASSPQTSGGADTQYF.